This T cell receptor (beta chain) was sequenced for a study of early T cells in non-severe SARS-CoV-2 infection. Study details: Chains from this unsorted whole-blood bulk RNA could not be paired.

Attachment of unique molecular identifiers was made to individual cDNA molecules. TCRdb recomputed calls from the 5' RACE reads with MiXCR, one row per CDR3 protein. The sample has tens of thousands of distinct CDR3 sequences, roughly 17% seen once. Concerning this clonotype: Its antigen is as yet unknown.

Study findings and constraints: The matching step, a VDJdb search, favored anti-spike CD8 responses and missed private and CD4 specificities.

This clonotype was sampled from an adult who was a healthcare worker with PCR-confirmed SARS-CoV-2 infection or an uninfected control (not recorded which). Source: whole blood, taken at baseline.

The CDR3 is CASGAWRNTEAFF. The CDR3, as DNA: TGCGCCAGCGGAGCATGGCGTAACACTGAAGCTTTCTTT. This sequence joins TRBV5-1 and TRBJ1-1, with D hard to call. V lost 7 bases, J lost 2 bases, and 12 bases lay in between. The CDR3 consists of 13 residues. From germline, CDR1 is SGHRS and CDR2 YFSETQ. The variable domain in full, with the rest retrieved from reference TRBV5-1 and TRBJ1-1, is KAGVTQTPRYLIKTRGQQVTLSCSPISGHRSVSWYQQTPGQGLQFLFEYFSETQRNKGNFPGRFSGRQFSNSRSEMNVSTLELGDSALYLCASGAWRNTEAFFGQGTRLTVV.